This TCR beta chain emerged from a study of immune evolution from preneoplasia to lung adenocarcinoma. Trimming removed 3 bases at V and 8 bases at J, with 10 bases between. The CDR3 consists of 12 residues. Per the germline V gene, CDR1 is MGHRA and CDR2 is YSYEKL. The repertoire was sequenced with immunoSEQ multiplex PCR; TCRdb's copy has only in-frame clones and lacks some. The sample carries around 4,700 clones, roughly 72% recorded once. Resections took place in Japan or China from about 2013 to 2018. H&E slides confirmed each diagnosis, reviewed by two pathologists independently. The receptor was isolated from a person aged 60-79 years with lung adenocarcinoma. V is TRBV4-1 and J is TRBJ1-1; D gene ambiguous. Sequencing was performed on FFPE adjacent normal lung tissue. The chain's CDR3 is CASSQGDTEAFF. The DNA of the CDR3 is TGCGCCAGCAGCCAGGGAGATACGGAAGCTTTCTTT.